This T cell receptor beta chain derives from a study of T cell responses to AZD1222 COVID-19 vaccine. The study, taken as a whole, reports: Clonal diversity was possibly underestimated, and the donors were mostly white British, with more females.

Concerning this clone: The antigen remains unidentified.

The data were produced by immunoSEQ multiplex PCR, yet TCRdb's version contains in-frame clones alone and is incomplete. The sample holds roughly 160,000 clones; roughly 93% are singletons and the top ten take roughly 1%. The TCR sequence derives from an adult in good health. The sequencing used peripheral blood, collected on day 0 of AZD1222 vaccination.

CDR3 region: CASSFQGSEEKLFF. In DNA form, the CDR3 reads TGTGCCAGCAGCTTTCAGGGGTCGGAGGAAAAACTGTTTTTT. This chain uses TRBV11-2 with TRBJ1-4, with D possibly TRBD1 on 6 matching bases. Looked up from germline, CDR1 is SGHAT and CDR2 is FQNNGV. Trimming left V 3 bases short and J 8 bases short, with 13 bases between. This CDR3 spans 14 amino acids.